The rows below give T cell receptor beta chains drawn from one sample of a study of blood T cell repertoires in COVID-19. Measured with immunoSEQ multiplex PCR; TCRdb has only the in-frame clones, and not every one. The sample comprises roughly 70,000 clones, approximately 89% of which are singletons, and 7% to 9% rests with the top ten. Sample: peripheral blood. The source is a human donor in a cohort sampled during active COVID-19. CDR3s include the opening cysteine and the closing phenylalanine or tryptophan. The D gene is left open where the match is weak. Clone size, where shown, is once, few, many, or a class for clones that have expanded.

V	size	D	J	CDR3
TRBV18	-	TRBD1	TRBJ1-1	CASSPGQATEAFF
TRBV27	-	TRBD1	TRBJ1-6	CASAYLFGQGGSPLHF
TRBV21-1	-	-	TRBJ2-1	CASPPRGEQFF
TRBV15	-	TRBD1	TRBJ1-4	CATSRDSADREKLFF
TRBV11-2	-	TRBD1	TRBJ1-2	CASSSRRGQGGYGYTF
TRBV29-1	-	-	TRBJ1-2	CSVEIDPRGYTF
TRBV11-2	-	-	TRBJ1-1	CASSLGASYTEAFF
TRBV4-1	once	-	TRBJ1-1	CASSQDRLRGWSTEAFF
TRBV19	once	-	TRBJ1-6	CASSPRVNSPLHF
TRBV7-3	few	-	TRBJ2-1	CASSLKGDEQFF
TRBV27	-	-	TRBJ1-5	CASSLLGGSNQPQHF
TRBV7-3	-	-	TRBJ2-7	CASSLEGAQAYEQYF
TRBV4-1	-	-	TRBJ1-1	CASSQVADTEAFF
TRBV19	-	-	TRBJ2-6	CASDGRGSGANVLTF
TRBV9	-	TRBD1	TRBJ2-7	CASSPQTGTYEQYF
TRBV5-1	-	TRBD1	TRBJ1-2	CASSFGQGLKGPNYGYTF
TRBV30	-	-	TRBJ1-2	CAWTGGGYGYTF
TRBV6-5	-	-	TRBJ1-5	CASRARENQPQHF
TRBV7-9	-	-	TRBJ1-5	CASSLDGFGGDQPQHF
TRBV7-3	-	-	TRBJ1-2	CASSPAGSGNGYTF
TRBV6-5	-	TRBD1	TRBJ1-4	CASSPGQGFNEKLFF
TRBV7-6	once	TRBD1	TRBJ2-7	CASSLRGQDPYEQYF
TRBV18	-	TRBD1	TRBJ2-7	CASSQQGAMYEQYF
TRBV4-2	once	TRBD1	TRBJ1-2	CASTADRGHSGYTF
TRBV24-1	-	TRBD1	TRBJ2-7	CATSDPGQGGSNEQYF
TRBV27	-	TRBD2	TRBJ2-5	CASSLAGGYQETQYF
TRBV28	once	-	TRBJ2-5	CASSFNPPGTQYF
TRBV27	-	-	TRBJ1-4	CASSGGAEKLFF
TRBV28	-	-	TRBJ2-7	CASSFDGKQYF
TRBV11-2	-	TRBD1	TRBJ2-7	CASSLGDRASPYEQYF
TRBV4-1	-	TRBD1	TRBJ2-7	CASSQDLGQGSEQYF
TRBV9	few	-	TRBJ1-1	CASSVERSSTEAFF
TRBV12-3/TRBV12-4	-	-	TRBJ1-3	CASRVANTIYF
TRBV29-1	-	-	TRBJ2-1	CSVEGTPGAFEQFF
TRBV13	-	-	TRBJ2-2	CASTRGAIGELFF
TRBV28	-	-	TRBJ1-2	CASSMGARYGYTF
TRBV27	-	TRBD1	TRBJ1-5	CASSPRDRGPHQPQHF
TRBV5-1	-	-	TRBJ2-5	CASSLTTNQETQYF
TRBV12-3/TRBV12-4	-	-	TRBJ2-7	CASSLTTLYEQYF
TRBV11-2	once	-	TRBJ2-1	CASSLDRGRTAPSSYNEQFF
TRBV30	-	-	TRBJ1-5	CAGGLRSNQPQHF
TRBV5-4	-	TRBD1	TRBJ1-1	CASSRDRDRREAFF
TRBV6-4	-	TRBD1	TRBJ1-5	CASSEFQGGPQHF